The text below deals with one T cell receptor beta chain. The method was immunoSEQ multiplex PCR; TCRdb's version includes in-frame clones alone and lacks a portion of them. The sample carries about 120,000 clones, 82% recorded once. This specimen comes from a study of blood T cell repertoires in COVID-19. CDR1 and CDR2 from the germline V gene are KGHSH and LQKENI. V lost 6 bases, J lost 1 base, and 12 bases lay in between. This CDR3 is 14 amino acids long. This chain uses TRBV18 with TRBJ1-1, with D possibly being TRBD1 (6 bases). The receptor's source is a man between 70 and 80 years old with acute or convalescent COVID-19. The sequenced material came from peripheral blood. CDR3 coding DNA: TGTGCCAGCTCCCAGGACAGCAGGAACACTGAAGCTTTCTTT. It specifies CASSQDSRNTEAFF. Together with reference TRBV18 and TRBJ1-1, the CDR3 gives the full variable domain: NAGVMQNPRHLVRRRGQEARLRCSPMKGHSHVYWYRQLPEEGLKFMVYLQKENIIDESGMPKERFSAEFPKEGPSILRIQQVVRGDSAAYFCASSQDSRNTEAFFGQGTRLTVV.